This T cell receptor beta chain was captured by sequencing in a study of T cell responses to AZD1222 COVID-19 vaccine. About the study: Second-dose groups at about 4 or about 12 weeks were pooled.

In the case of this clone: Its antigen is undetermined.

The table came from immunoSEQ multiplex PCR; TCRdb's copy has only in-frame clones and leaves some out. The sample has fewer than 130,000 clones, roughly 90% seen once. Findings and limits, study-wide: Spike-specific TCR depth and breadth grew after two AZD1222 doses.

The TCR was taken from an adult in good health. This specimen consisted of peripheral blood, obtained on day 0 of AZD1222 vaccination.

The CDR3 protein is CATLAGGQGETQYF. The DNA for the CDR3 is TGTGCCACCCTCGCGGGGGGGCAAGGGGAGACCCAGTACTTC. The chain links TRBV5-4 to TRBJ2-5, with 9 bases matching TRBD2. CDR1 is SGHNT, CDR2 YYREEE, per germline (reference sequence). Trimming cost V 9 bases and J 5 bases; bases outside gene matches: 11. The CDR3 is 14 residues long.